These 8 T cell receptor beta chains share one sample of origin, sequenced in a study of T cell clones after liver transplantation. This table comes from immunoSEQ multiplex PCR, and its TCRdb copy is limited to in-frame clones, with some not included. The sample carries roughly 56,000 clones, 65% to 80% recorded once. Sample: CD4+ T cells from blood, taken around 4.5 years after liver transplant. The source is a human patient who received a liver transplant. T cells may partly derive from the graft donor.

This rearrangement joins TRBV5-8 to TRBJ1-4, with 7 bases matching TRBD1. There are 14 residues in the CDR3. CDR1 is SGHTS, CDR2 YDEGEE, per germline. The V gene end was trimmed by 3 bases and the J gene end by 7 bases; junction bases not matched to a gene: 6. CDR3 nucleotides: TGTGCCAGCAGCTCTCGACAGGGCGGTGAAAAACTGTTTTTT. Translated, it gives CASSSRQGGEKLFF.

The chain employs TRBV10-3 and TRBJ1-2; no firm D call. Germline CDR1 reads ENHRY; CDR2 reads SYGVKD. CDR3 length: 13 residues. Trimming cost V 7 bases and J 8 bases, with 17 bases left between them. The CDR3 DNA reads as TGTGCCATCAATAGAGCGGGCGCTGAGGGCTACACCTTC. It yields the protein CAINRAGAEGYTF.

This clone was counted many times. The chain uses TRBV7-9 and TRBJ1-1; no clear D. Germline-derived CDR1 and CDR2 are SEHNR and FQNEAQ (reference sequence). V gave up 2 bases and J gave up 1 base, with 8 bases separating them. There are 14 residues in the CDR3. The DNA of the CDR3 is TGTGCCAGCAGCTTACATAGCGCGAACACTGAAGCTTTCTTT. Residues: CASSLHSANTEAFF.

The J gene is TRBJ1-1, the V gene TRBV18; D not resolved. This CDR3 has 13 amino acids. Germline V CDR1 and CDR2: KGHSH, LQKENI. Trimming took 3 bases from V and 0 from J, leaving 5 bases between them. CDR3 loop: CASSPEMNTEAFF. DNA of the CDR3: TGTGCCAGCTCACCCGAAATGAACACTGAAGCTTTCTTT. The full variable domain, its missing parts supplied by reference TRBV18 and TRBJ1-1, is NAGVMQNPRHLVRRRGQEARLRCSPMKGHSHVYWYRQLPEEGLKFMVYLQKENIIDESGMPKERFSAEFPKEGPSILRIQQVVRGDSAAYFCASSPEMNTEAFFGQGTRLTVV.

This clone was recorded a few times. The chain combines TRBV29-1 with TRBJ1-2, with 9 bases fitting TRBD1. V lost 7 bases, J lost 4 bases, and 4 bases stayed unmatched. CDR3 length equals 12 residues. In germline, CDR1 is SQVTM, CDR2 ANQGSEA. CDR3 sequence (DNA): TGCAGCGCTACAGGGGGCACCTATGGCTACACCTTC. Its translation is CSATGGTYGYTF. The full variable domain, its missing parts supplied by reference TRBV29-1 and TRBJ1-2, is SAVISQKPSRDICQRGTSLTIQCQVDSQVTMMFWYRQQPGQSLTLIATANQGSEATYESGFVIDKFPISRPNLTFSTLTVSNMSPEDSSIYLCSATGGTYGYTFGSGTRLTVV.

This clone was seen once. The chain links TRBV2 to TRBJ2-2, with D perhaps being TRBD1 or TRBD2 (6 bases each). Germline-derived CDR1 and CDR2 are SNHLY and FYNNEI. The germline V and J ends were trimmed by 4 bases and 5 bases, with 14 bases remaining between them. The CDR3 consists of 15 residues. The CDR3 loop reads CASSVSRGGTGELFF. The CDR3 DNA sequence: TGTGCCAGCAGTGTGAGCAGGGGAGGAACCGGGGAGCTGTTTTTT.

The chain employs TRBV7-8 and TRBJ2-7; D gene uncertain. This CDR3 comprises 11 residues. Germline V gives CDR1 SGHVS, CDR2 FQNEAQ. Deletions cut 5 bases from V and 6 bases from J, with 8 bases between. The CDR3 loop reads CASSRVVEQYF. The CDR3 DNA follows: TGTGCCAGCAGCCGGGTAGTCGAGCAGTACTTC.

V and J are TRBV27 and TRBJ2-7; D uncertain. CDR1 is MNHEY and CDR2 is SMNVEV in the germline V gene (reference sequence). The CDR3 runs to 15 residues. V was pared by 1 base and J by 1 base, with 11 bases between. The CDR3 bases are TGTGCCAGCAGTTTATTCGGTCCCACTTCCTACGAGCAGTACTTC. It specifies CASSLFGPTSYEQYF.